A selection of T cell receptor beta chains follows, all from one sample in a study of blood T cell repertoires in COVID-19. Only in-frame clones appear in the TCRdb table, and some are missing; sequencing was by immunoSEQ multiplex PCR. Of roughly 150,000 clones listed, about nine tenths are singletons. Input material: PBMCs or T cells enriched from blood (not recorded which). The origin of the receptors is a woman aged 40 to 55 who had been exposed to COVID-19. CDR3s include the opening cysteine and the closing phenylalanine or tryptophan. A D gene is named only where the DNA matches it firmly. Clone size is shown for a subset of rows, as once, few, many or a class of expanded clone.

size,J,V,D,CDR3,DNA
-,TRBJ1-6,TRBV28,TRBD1,CASSPRTGGSYNSPLHF,TGTGCCAGCAGTCCCAGGACAGGGGGCTCCTATAATTCACCCCTCCACTTT
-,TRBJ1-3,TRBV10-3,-,CAISDKLAGNTIYF,TGTGCCATCAGTGACAAGCTTGCGGGAAACACCATATATTTT
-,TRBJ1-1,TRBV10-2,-,CASSESPRGEAFF,TGCGCCAGCAGTGAGTCGCCAAGGGGCGAAGCTTTCTTT
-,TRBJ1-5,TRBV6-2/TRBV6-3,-,CASSYIGVSNQPQHF,TGTGCCAGCAGTTATATAGGGGTGAGCAATCAGCCCCAGCATTTT
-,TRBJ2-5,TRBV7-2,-,CASSSDRLETQYF,TGTGCCAGCAGCTCGGACAGACTAGAGACCCAGTACTTC
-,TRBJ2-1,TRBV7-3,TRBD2,CASSLGSGGEYEQFF,TGTGCCAGCAGCCTAGGTAGCGGGGGGGAGTATGAGCAGTTCTTC
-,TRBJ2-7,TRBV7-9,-,CASRSSYEQYF,TGTGCCAGCAGGTCTTCCTACGAGCAGTACTTC
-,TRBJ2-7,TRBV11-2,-,CASSLGANEQYF,TGTGCCAGCAGCTTGGGAGCCAACGAGCAGTACTTC
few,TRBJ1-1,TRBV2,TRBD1,CASRGQGMGEAFF,TGTGCCAGCAGGGGACAGGGGATGGGTGAAGCTTTCTTT
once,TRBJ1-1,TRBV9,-,CASSPRHTMNTEAFF,TGTGCCAGCAGCCCGAGACACACCATGAACACTGAAGCTTTCTTT
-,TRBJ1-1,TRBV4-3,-,CASSQFHPPGDLNTEAFF,TGCGCCAGCAGCCAATTCCACCCGCCGGGGGATCTGAACACTGAAGCTTTCTTT
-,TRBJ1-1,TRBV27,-,CASSLSTGNTEAFF,TGTGCCAGCAGTTTATCGACAGGGAACACTGAAGCTTTCTTT
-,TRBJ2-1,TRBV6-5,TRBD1,CASSYIGQGKGNEQFF,TGTGCCAGCAGTTATATCGGACAGGGTAAGGGGAATGAGCAGTTCTTC
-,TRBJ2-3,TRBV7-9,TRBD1,CASSLGQVMRDTQYF,TGTGCCAGCAGCCTGGGACAGGTAATGAGAGATACGCAGTATTTT
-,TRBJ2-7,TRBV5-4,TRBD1,CASSPGTGQTYEQYF,TGTGCCAGCAGCCCCGGGACAGGGCAAACCTACGAGCAGTACTTC
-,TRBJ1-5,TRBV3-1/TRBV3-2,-,CASSQAAGQSNQPQHF,TGTGCCAGCAGCCAAGCAGCCGGACAGAGCAATCAGCCCCAGCATTTT
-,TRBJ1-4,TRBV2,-,CASSTEINEKLFF,TGTGCCAGCAGTACAGAGATTAATGAAAAACTGTTTTTT
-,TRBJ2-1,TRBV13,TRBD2,CASSYGRSAGLFNEQFF,TGTGCCAGCAGCTACGGGCGATCAGCGGGACTATTCAATGAGCAGTTCTTC
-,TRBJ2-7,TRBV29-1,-,CSVGRQTYEQYF,TGCAGCGTTGGGCGACAGACCTACGAGCAGTACTTC
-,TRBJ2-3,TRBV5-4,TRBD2,CASSFQGGNTDTQYF,TGTGCCAGCAGCTTCCAGGGAGGGAACACAGATACGCAGTATTTT
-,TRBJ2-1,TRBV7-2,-,CASSLARESNEQFF,TGTGCCAGCAGCTTAGCCCGGGAGAGCAATGAGCAGTTCTTC
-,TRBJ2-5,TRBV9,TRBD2,CASSRGLAGDLRETQYF,TGTGCCAGCAGTAGGGGATTGGCGGGAGATCTGAGAGAGACCCAGTACTTC
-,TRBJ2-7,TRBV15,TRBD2,CATTGGTFHEQYF,TGTGCAACCACGGGGGGGACGTTCCACGAGCAGTACTTC